This T cell receptor (beta chain) was found in a study of blood T cell repertoires in COVID-19. Study overall: Both acute and convalescent COVID-19 samples were obtained from the United States, Italy and Spain. The cDNA or gDNA used as material had been derived from T cells, B-cell-depleted T cells, or PBMCs.

Germline CDR1 and CDR2: MNHEY and SMNVEV (reference sequence). This CDR3 region has 16 residues. V was shortened by 0 bases and J by 5 bases, with 16 bases between the two germline ends. In the source study's methods: Amplified reference gene primers provided the basis for estimating nucleated cell counts. Assay used: immunoSEQ multiplex PCR; TCRdb lists only in-frame clones, some missing. V and J calls and clone size are given by that table; D and trimming were obtained from the DNA. The table records approximately 99,000 clones, about 83% of them present only once. This receptor was obtained from a woman in her 70s with acute or convalescent COVID-19. What was sequenced was peripheral blood. The chain links TRBV27 to TRBJ2-5, with D maybe TRBD2 (7 bases). The CDR3 spells CASSLSYGGPRETQYF. In DNA form, the CDR3 reads TGTGCCAGCAGTTTATCCTACGGGGGGCCGCGGGAGACCCAGTACTTC.